This entry features one TCR beta chain sequence. Its antigen is as yet unknown. Profiled with immunoSEQ multiplex PCR; TCRdb holds only in-frame clones, not every one. The data show 60,000 to 75,000 clones, 80% to 95% seen once. The sample originates from a study of OX40 agonist ivuxolimab in advanced cancers. General study findings and limits: Still undetermined is the antigen specificity of the expanded peripheral T cells. Clones of CD4+ and CD8+ blood T cells grew by week 6 at doses of 0.1 to 3.0 mg/kg.

V lost 3 bases and J 9 bases, leaving 15 bases between the germline ends. CDR1 and CDR2 (germline): LNHDA, SQIVND (reference sequence). The CDR3 totals 15 residues. The receptor's source is an adult with an advanced solid tumor such as melanoma, head and neck, liver or kidney cancer. Sequencing used CD4+ or CD8+ T cells sorted from blood, obtained in a trial of the OX40 agonist ivuxolimab. The rearrangement joins TRBV19 to TRBJ1-6, with a tentative D call TRBD1 (5 bases). DNA of the CDR3: TGTGCCAGTAGTATTGGGGACGGAGGGAGTTCACCCCTCCACTTT. This encodes CASSIGDGGSSPLHF.